One and the same sample provided the 20 T cell receptor beta chains below, sequenced in a study of human T cells and chemical hapten exposure. Time point specified: healthy volunteer bleed at 2 weeks. Blood, whole and unfractionated, served as the source for total RNA extraction. Each CDR3 protein gets one entry after TCRdb re-called the RACE reads with MiXCR. The table has 100,000 to 150,000 distinct CDR3 sequences, approximately 9.1% seen once. The sequencing sample was made of whole blood. Source of these receptors: a male donor in good health. Some clones in this sample may be carry-over from other donors' samples.

This clonotype was observed a few times. The rearrangement joins TRBV7-2 to TRBJ1-1; 7 bases map to TRBD1. In germline, CDR1 is SGHTA, CDR2 FQGNSA. The CDR3 is 14 residues long. The V segment lost 4 bases and the J segment 3 bases; nucleotides outside the gene matches: 5. The CDR3 loop is CASSYRQGDTEAFF. The DNA for the CDR3 is TGTGCCAGCAGCTACAGACAGGGAGACACTGAAGCTTTCTTT.

The rearrangement links TRBV12-3 or TRBV12-4 to TRBJ2-7; 7 bases fit TRBD2. Trimming removed 3 bases from V and 0 bases from J; junction bases left unmatched: 5. The CDR3 extends over 15 amino acids. The CDR3 DNA sequence: TGTGCCAGCAGTTTTGGGCTAGCGGTCTCCTACGAGCAGTACTTC. Amino acids: CASSFGLAVSYEQYF.

J is TRBJ1-4 and V is TRBV7-9, with D uncertain. CDR1 is SEHNR, CDR2 FQNEAQ, per germline (reference sequence). The V gene lost 7 bases and the J gene lost 7 bases, with 13 bases spanning the gap. The CDR3 length is 13 residues. The CDR3 sequence is CASILGSLEKLFF. The CDR3 nucleotides are TGTGCCAGCATCTTGGGGAGCCTTGAAAAACTGTTTTTT. Variable domain in full (rest from reference TRBV7-9 and TRBJ1-4): DTGVSQNPRHKITKRGQNVTFRCDPISEHNRLYWYRQTLGQGPEFLTYFQNEAQLEKSRLLSDRFSAERPKGSFSTLEIQRTEQGDSAMYLCASILGSLEKLFFGSGTQLSVL.

The rearrangement uses TRBV7-9 and TRBJ1-5, with 9 bases fitting TRBD1. The CDR3 extends over 16 amino acids. V gave up 1 base and J gave up 1 base; unmatched junction bases: 2. In germline, CDR1 is SEHNR, CDR2 FQNEAQ (reference sequence). CDR3 in DNA: TGTGCCAGCAGCTTAGATGGACAGGGGAGCAATCAGCCCCAGCATTTT. It is translated as CASSLDGQGSNQPQHF.

CDR3: CSAPDRGGPGGYTF. The CDR3 coding sequence is TGCAGTGCTCCCGACAGAGGAGGGCCAGGTGGCTACACCTTC. This chain connects TRBV20-1 to TRBJ1-2; possibly TRBD1 for D (5 bases). Germline lookup yields CDR1 DFQATT and CDR2 SNEGSKA (reference sequence). V was pared by 5 bases and J by 7 bases, with 20 bases between. The CDR3 is made up of 14 amino acids.

The chain is built from TRBV19 and TRBJ2-5, with D possibly being TRBD1 or TRBD2 (6 bases each). The CDR3 covers 14 residues. Per germline, CDR1 LNHDA and CDR2 SQIVND (reference sequence). V was cut by 2 bases and J by 2 bases, with 9 bases left in between. The CDR3 sequence: CASSIRRGQETQYF. In DNA form, the CDR3 reads TGTGCCAGTAGTATAAGGAGGGGGCAAGAGACCCAGTACTTC.

The chain carries TRBV7-2 and TRBJ1-6; possible D gene TRBD1, 5 bases. This CDR3 has 18 amino acids. V lost 5 bases and J 5 bases, leaving 22 bases between the germline ends. Germline V lookup: CDR1 SGHTA, CDR2 FQGNSA. The CDR3 DNA sequence: TGTGCCAGCAGCCTTAGTCCCATGGGGGGGTTGAATAATTCACCCCTCCACTTT. Its protein product is CASSLSPMGGLNNSPLHF.

This clonotype was seen more than once but under ten times. The V gene is TRBV5-4, the J gene TRBJ2-7; D is unclear. The ends were cut back, 0 bases at V and 1 base at J, with 11 bases in the middle. CDR1 and CDR2 from the germline V gene are SGHNT and YYREEE (reference sequence). The CDR3 has 15 residues. In DNA form, the CDR3 reads TGTGCCAGCAGCTTGGAGTTAGTCACGTCCTACGAGCAGTACTTC. Protein product: CASSLELVTSYEQYF.

The table lists this clonotype with a few counts. The CDR3 bases are TGTGCCAGCAAAAACAGAATCACCGGGGAGCTGTTTTTT. Residues: CASKNRITGELFF. The rearrangement uses TRBV7-8 and TRBJ2-2; D remains unclear. The V and J ends lost 7 bases and 4 bases respectively, with 10 bases between them. This CDR3 is 13 amino acids long. CDR1 is SGHVS, CDR2 FQNEAQ, per germline.

This clonotype occurred a few times. This chain links TRBV5-1 with TRBJ2-7, with TRBD2 identical over 8 bases. The J segment lost 3 bases and the V segment lost 1 base, leaving 6 bases of the junction unmatched. The CDR3 has 15 amino acids. From germline, CDR1 is SGHRS and CDR2 YFSETQ. CDR3 sequence (DNA): TGCGCCAGCAGCTTGACCCTAGCGGGTCTCTACGAGCAGTACTTC. Translating it yields CASSLTLAGLYEQYF.

The chain employs TRBV2 and TRBJ2-3; D not resolved. Per germline, CDR1 SNHLY and CDR2 FYNNEI. The CDR3 extends over 15 amino acids. Trimming took off 4 bases at V and 6 bases at J, with 17 bases between the two ends. The CDR3 coding sequence is TGTGCCAGCAGTGCGCGAGGAATGGGTACGGATACGCAGTATTTT. Its translation is CASSARGMGTDTQYF. Based on the CDR3 plus reference TRBV2 and TRBJ2-3, the full variable domain is EPEVTQTPSHQVTQMGQEVILRCVPISNHLYFYWYRQILGQKVEFLVSFYNNEISEKSEIFDDQFSVERPDGSNFTLKIRSTKLEDSAMYFCASSARGMGTDTQYFGPGTRLTVL.

This clonotype was seen ten or more times. The chain uses TRBV5-6 and TRBJ2-1; unclear D gene. This CDR3 contains 11 residues. Germline CDR1 is SGHDT and CDR2 is YYEEEE. With 6 bases removed from V and 9 bases from J, the gap between germline ends came to 10 bases. CDR3 in amino acids: CASTGSAEQFF. The CDR3 nucleotides read TGTGCCAGCACCGGATCGGCTGAGCAGTTCTTC.

The chain combines TRBV5-1 with TRBJ1-3; D is unclear. CDR1 and CDR2 (germline): SGHRS, YFSETQ. Trimming removed 1 base from V and 0 bases from J, with 8 bases in between. The CDR3 consists of 15 residues. The CDR3 DNA reads as TGCGCCAGCAGCTTGACGGGGTACTCTGGAAACACCATATATTTT. Encoded protein: CASSLTGYSGNTIYF. The complete variable domain, with remaining parts taken from reference TRBV5-1 and TRBJ1-3, reads KAGVTQTPRYLIKTRGQQVTLSCSPISGHRSVSWYQQTPGQGLQFLFEYFSETQRNKGNFPGRFSGRQFSNSRSEMNVSTLELGDSALYLCASSLTGYSGNTIYFGEGSWLTVV.

The chain uses TRBV29-1 and TRBJ2-2, with 7 positions matching TRBD1. V shed 1 base and J 0 bases; nucleotides not matched to a gene: 2. Germline lookup yields CDR1 SQVTM and CDR2 ANQGSEA. This CDR3 comprises 15 residues. CDR3 nucleotide sequence: TGCAGCGTTGAAGGGGACAGTCCGAACACCGGGGAGCTGTTTTTT. Residues: CSVEGDSPNTGELFF.

In its sample, this clonotype was seen a few times. This chain's CDR3 is CASRKGRDSYNSPLHF. The CDR3 DNA reads TGTGCCAGCAGAAAAGGACGGGACTCCTATAATTCACCCCTCCACTTT. The gene calls are TRBV6-2 or TRBV6-3 and TRBJ1-6; D call uncertain. The length of the CDR3 is 16 residues. Germline values: CDR1 MNHEY, CDR2 SVGEGT. V gave up 6 bases and J gave up 0 bases, with 12 bases separating them.

The chain employs TRBV21-1 and TRBJ1-4. TRBV21-1 is given as a pseudogene. The CDR3 is made up of 19 amino acids. DNA of the CDR3: TGTGTCAGCAGCAAAGCCGGCAGGCCTGAATGGGAAACTAATGAAAAACTGTTTTTT. Its translation: CVSSKAGRPEWETNEKLFF.

The rearrangement uses TRBV6-4 and TRBJ2-3; 7 bases map to TRBD1. The CDR3 extends over 15 amino acids. Germline V CDR1 and CDR2: MRHNA, SNTAGT. V shed 3 bases and J 2 bases; nucleotides not matched to a gene: 5. The CDR3 DNA follows: TGTGCCAGCAGTGAAGGCAGGGGGATCACAGATACGCAGTATTTT. This sequence encodes CASSEGRGITDTQYF.

The chain combines TRBV10-3 with TRBJ2-3; 8 positions match TRBD2. After removal of 0 bases from V and 6 bases from J, the junction contained 2 bases not matched to a gene. The CDR3 sequence is 14 residues long. Germline V lookup: CDR1 ENHRY, CDR2 SYGVKD. The CDR3 sequence is CAISESRLADTQYF. The CDR3, as DNA: TGTGCCATCAGTGAGTCGCGACTAGCGGATACGCAGTATTTT.

This clonotype was observed many times. CDR3 sequence: CASSQDSGSYEQYF. In DNA, the CDR3 is TGCGCCAGCAGCCAAGATTCCGGTAGCTACGAGCAGTACTTC. The chain recombines TRBV4-1 with TRBJ2-7; D is ambiguous. Germline CDR1 MGHRA, CDR2 YSYEKL. The CDR3 length is 14 residues. V lost 0 bases and J lost 3, with 9 bases in between.

This clonotype has a count of ten or more. The chain joins TRBV20-1 to TRBJ2-1, with a tentative D call TRBD1 (7 bases). Between the trimmed V and J ends, which lost 7 bases and 8 bases, there was a span of 18 bases. Germline V gene sequence: CDR1 DFQATT, CDR2 SNEGSKA (reference sequence). The CDR3 runs to 13 residues. This chain's CDR3 is CSVSGGRGDEQFF. The CDR3 nucleotides are TGCAGTGTTTCAGGGGGGCGAGGCGATGAGCAGTTCTTC.